The 24 T cell receptor beta chains presented below share a single source sample, sequenced in a study of blood T cell repertoires in COVID-19. Profiled with immunoSEQ multiplex PCR; TCRdb holds only in-frame clones, not every one. Of roughly 380,000 clones in the sample, about 88% are singletons; the top ten hold approximately 0.97%. The sequenced material came from PBMCs or T cells enriched from blood (not recorded which). Receptor source: a woman in her thirties who had been exposed to COVID-19.

The chain combines TRBV12-3 or TRBV12-4 with TRBJ1-1; D perhaps matches TRBD1 (6 bases). V was shortened by 5 bases and J by 2 bases, with 9 bases between the two germline ends. CDR3 length: 13 residues. Written as DNA, the CDR3 is TGTGCCAGCAGTCAGGGGTTTAACACTGAAGCTTTCTTT. The encoded protein is CASSQGFNTEAFF.

J is TRBJ2-2 and V is TRBV5-1; tentatively, D is TRBD1 (6 bases). Trimming took 5 bases from V and 3 from J, leaving 14 bases between them. The CDR3 loop spans 15 amino acids. Germline values: CDR1 SGHRS, CDR2 YFSETQ. Here the CDR3 DNA reads TGCGCCAGCAGGGGGGTACAGGGTGACACCGGGGAGCTGTTTTTT. It specifies CASRGVQGDTGELFF.

The gene calls are TRBV20-1 and TRBJ2-1, with 10 bases that match TRBD2. Germline V gene lookup returns CDR1 DFQATT and CDR2 SNEGSKA (reference sequence). This CDR3 is 13 amino acids long. With V trimmed by 3 bases and J by 13 bases, 9 bases remained unmatched. The CDR3 DNA sequence: TGCAGTGCTAGTGAAGTGGCTAGCGGGAGTCAGTTCTTC. Protein product: CSASEVASGSQFF.

The J gene is TRBJ2-1, the V gene TRBV7-4, with 15 bases lining up with TRBD2. There are 20 residues in the CDR3. Per germline, CDR1 SGHVT and CDR2 SQSDAQ. J lost 9 bases, V lost 4 bases, and 19 bases had no gene match. Written as DNA, the CDR3 is TGTGCCAGCAGCTCTAGCACCGGGACTAGCGGGAGGCGGGAGGGGGGTGAGCAGTTCTTC. This gives the protein CASSSSTGTSGRREGGEQFF.

The chain recombines TRBV7-6 with TRBJ1-1; 8 nucleotides align to TRBD1. The trim removed 4 bases at V and 8 bases at J, leaving 6 bases unmatched. CDR3 length: 13 amino acids. Germline-derived CDR1 and CDR2 are SGHVS and FNYEAQ. The CDR3, as DNA: TGTGCCAGCAGCTCGTCAGGGGGCAAGGAAGCTTTCTTT. Encoded protein: CASSSSGGKEAFF.

CDR3 coding DNA: TGCGCCAGCAGGACCATAGGGCTAGCGGGAGTTGGGACAGATACGCAGTATTTT. This sequence encodes CASRTIGLAGVGTDTQYF. The chain links TRBV10-2 to TRBJ2-3; 10 bases agree with TRBD2. There are 18 residues in the CDR3. V lost 6 bases, J lost 3 bases, and 15 bases stayed unmatched. Germline V CDR1 and CDR2: WSHSY, SAAADI.

This rearrangement joins TRBV11-2 to TRBJ1-5, with 8 positions matching TRBD1. The V gene's germline CDR1 is SGHAT and CDR2 FQNNGV. The CDR3 runs to 14 residues. After removal of 5 bases from V and 5 bases from J, the junction contained 5 bases not matched to a gene. The CDR3 protein is CASSPDRDDQPQHF. CDR3 nucleotides: TGTGCCAGCAGCCCGGACAGGGACGATCAGCCCCAGCATTTT.

The gene calls are TRBV19 and TRBJ2-7; 7 bases align to TRBD1. Germline V gene lookup returns CDR1 LNHDA and CDR2 SQIVND (reference sequence). This CDR3 is 13 amino acids long. Trimming took 5 bases from V and 6 from J; bases not matched to a gene: 7. In DNA form, the CDR3 reads TGTGCCAGTAGTCAGCGACAGGGCCTCGAGCAGTACTTC. Its protein product is CASSQRQGLEQYF. The variable domain in full, with the rest retrieved from reference TRBV19 and TRBJ2-7, is DGGITQSPKYLFRKEGQNVTLSCEQNLNHDAMYWYRQDPGQGLRLIYYSQIVNDFQKGDIAEGYSVSREKKESFPLTVTSAQKNPTAFYLCASSQRQGLEQYFGPGTRLTVT.

The chain employs TRBV29-1 and TRBJ2-5; 9 positions agree with TRBD1. V lost 4 bases, J lost 5 bases, and 11 bases stayed unmatched. The CDR3 extends over 15 amino acids. Germline V gene lookup returns CDR1 SQVTM and CDR2 ANQGSEA. DNA for the CDR3: TGCAGCGTTGGGGGGGACAGGGAGAGAGAGGAGACCCAGTACTTC. Protein sequence: CSVGGDREREETQYF. Based on the CDR3 plus reference TRBV29-1 and TRBJ2-5, the full variable domain is SAVISQKPSRDICQRGTSLTIQCQVDSQVTMMFWYRQQPGQSLTLIATANQGSEATYESGFVIDKFPISRPNLTFSTLTVSNMSPEDSSIYLCSVGGDREREETQYFGPGTRLLVL.

V usage is TRBV2 and J usage is TRBJ2-7; TRBD1 matches at 7 bases. The CDR3 covers 14 residues. Trimming at V came to 6 bases and at J to 2 bases, leaving 7 bases not matched to a gene. Germline V gives CDR1 SNHLY, CDR2 FYNNEI. CDR3 DNA sequence: TGTGCCAGCAGCGCCGGGACAGAAGCCTACGAGCAGTACTTC. Residues: CASSAGTEAYEQYF.

V usage is TRBV11-2 and J usage is TRBJ1-1; weak D call: TRBD1 (5 bases). The CDR3 contains 15 residues. Germline CDR1 reads SGHAT; CDR2 reads FQNNGV. V shed 5 bases and J shed 2 bases, with 15 bases lying between them. CDR3 sequence reads: CASSLYLGLNTEAFF. CDR3 DNA: TGTGCCAGCAGCCTGTACCTGGGACTAAACACTGAAGCTTTCTTT. The full variable domain, rest sourced from reference TRBV11-2 and TRBJ1-1, is EAGVAQSPRYKIIEKRQSVAFWCNPISGHATLYWYQQILGQGPKLLIQFQNNGVVDDSQLPKDRFSAERLKGVDSTLKIQPAKLEDSAVYLCASSLYLGLNTEAFFGQGTRLTVV.

The V call is TRBV5-1, the J call TRBJ2-7; 11 nucleotides agree with TRBD2. The germline V gene has CDR1 SGHRS and CDR2 YFSETQ. The J segment lost 2 bases and the V segment lost 2 bases, leaving 6 bases of the junction unmatched. The CDR3 is made up of 16 amino acids. DNA of the CDR3: TGCGCCAGCAGCTTCACCGGGACTAGCGGCACCTACGAGCAGTACTTC. It specifies CASSFTGTSGTYEQYF.

The chain employs TRBV3-1 (or the pseudogene TRBV3-2) and TRBJ1-5; D is unclear. Per the germline V gene, CDR1 is LGHDT and CDR2 is YNNKEL (reference sequence). This CDR3 comprises 15 residues. Trimming removed 3 bases at V and 6 bases at J, with 15 bases between. CDR3 nucleotide sequence: TGTGCCAGCAGCCAGGGAGAGGTATCGAGTCAGCCCCAGCATTTT. This codes for CASSQGEVSSQPQHF.

This chain connects TRBV9 to TRBJ1-6, with D possibly TRBD1 on 6 matching bases. Germline CDR1 reads SGDLS; CDR2 reads YYNGEE. The V and J ends lost 0 bases and 2 bases respectively, with 9 bases between them. The length of the CDR3 is 16 residues. The CDR3 nucleotides are TGTGCCAGCAGCGTAGAAGGGGGTCCCTATAATTCACCCCTCCACTTT. It specifies CASSVEGGPYNSPLHF.

V gene TRBV7-7 combines with J gene TRBJ2-2; 10 nucleotides line up with TRBD1. The CDR3 loop spans 16 amino acids. Trimming took 3 bases from V and 1 from J; bases not matched to a gene: 2. In germline, CDR1 is SSHAT, CDR2 FNYEAQ (reference sequence). CDR3 nucleotide sequence: TGTGCCAGCAGCTTGACAGGGGGCCAGAACACCGGGGAGCTGTTTTTT. This sequence encodes CASSLTGGQNTGELFF.

The chain combines TRBV7-2 with TRBJ2-2; 9 positions match TRBD1. Germline CDR1 reads SGHTA; CDR2 reads FQGNSA. With V trimmed by 5 bases and J by 6 bases, 16 bases remained unmatched. This CDR3 has 18 amino acids. CDR3 sequence reads: CASSTKRRGQGSAGELFF. The CDR3 bases are TGTGCCAGCAGCACAAAGCGGAGAGGACAGGGGTCGGCCGGGGAGCTGTTTTTT.

This clone appeared many times. This chain joins TRBV4-2 and TRBJ2-1; 9 positions agree with TRBD1. Germline loops: CDR1 LGHNA, CDR2 YNFKEQ. V was clipped by 3 bases and J by 5 bases; unmatched bases: 2. The CDR3 covers 14 residues. For the CDR3, the DNA is TGTGCCAGCAGCCAGGGGACAGGGCACAATGAGCAGTTCTTC. It encodes CASSQGTGHNEQFF.

The genes are TRBV7-2 and TRBJ2-7, with no clear D. The germline V gene has CDR1 SGHTA and CDR2 FQGNSA. Trimming took 3 bases from V and 6 from J, leaving 12 bases between them. The CDR3 sequence is 13 residues long. CDR3 nucleotide sequence: TGTGCCAGCAGCTTCTCCCCCCCGTTCGAGCAGTACTTC. It is translated as CASSFSPPFEQYF.

V gene TRBV7-8 combines with J gene TRBJ2-1; D might be TRBD2 (5 bases). The V end was cut by 7 bases, the J end by 0 bases, with 13 bases between. CDR3 length equals 15 residues. CDR1 SGHVS and CDR2 FQNEAQ come from the germline V gene. The CDR3 loop is CASTSGPSSYNEQFF. The CDR3 DNA reads TGTGCCAGCACGAGCGGTCCCAGCTCCTACAATGAGCAGTTCTTC. The full variable domain, its missing parts supplied by reference TRBV7-8 and TRBJ2-1, is GAGVSQSPRYKVAKRGQDVALRCDPISGHVSLFWYQQALGQGPEFLTYFQNEAQLDKSGLPSDRFFAERPEGSVSTLKIQRTQQEDSAVYLCASTSGPSSYNEQFFGPGTRLTVL.

The chain carries TRBV10-2 and TRBJ2-7, with D possibly TRBD1 on 6 matching bases. Per the germline V gene, CDR1 is WSHSY and CDR2 is SAAADI. V lost 0 bases and J lost 0, with 15 bases in between. This CDR3 region has 17 residues. The CDR3 sequence is CASSESSGGGSSYEQYF. Here the CDR3 DNA reads TGCGCCAGCAGTGAGTCAAGTGGGGGCGGAAGCTCCTACGAGCAGTACTTC.

The genes are TRBV5-6 and TRBJ1-2, with D maybe TRBD1 (6 bases). V lost 0 bases to trimming and J lost 8 bases, with 11 bases between them. CDR3 length equals 13 residues. From germline, CDR1 is SGHDT and CDR2 YYEEEE. DNA of the CDR3: TGTGCCAGCAGCTTGGAACAGGGAGGGGGCTACACCTTC. Its translation is CASSLEQGGGYTF. The full variable domain, its missing parts supplied by reference TRBV5-6 and TRBJ1-2, is DAGVTQSPTHLIKTRGQQVTLRCSPKSGHDTVSWYQQALGQGPQFIFQYYEEEERQRGNFPDRFSGHQFPNYSSELNVNALLLGDSALYLCASSLEQGGGYTFGSGTRLTVV.

The V and J genes are TRBV27 and TRBJ1-2; D might be TRBD1 (5 bases). V gave up 2 bases and J gave up 2 bases, with 18 bases separating them. The V gene's germline CDR1 is MNHEY and CDR2 SMNVEV (reference sequence). CDR3 length equals 17 residues. CDR3 sequence reads: CASSLRGKGIANYGYTF. The CDR3 DNA is TGTGCCAGCAGTTTAAGGGGAAAAGGGATTGCAAACTATGGCTACACCTTC.

This sequence joins TRBV27 and TRBJ2-7, with TRBD2 matching over 9 bases. The V gene's germline CDR1 is MNHEY and CDR2 SMNVEV (reference sequence). The CDR3 consists of 15 residues. The V gene end was trimmed by 6 bases and the J gene end by 0 bases; junction bases not matched to a gene: 6. The CDR3 sequence: CASRPTSGPSYEQYF. Written as DNA, the CDR3 is TGTGCCAGCAGACCCACTAGCGGGCCCTCCTACGAGCAGTACTTC.

V and J are TRBV24-1 and TRBJ2-1; 8 nucleotides match TRBD2. Germline assignment: CDR1 KGHDR and CDR2 SFDVKD. The CDR3 covers 14 residues. Trimming removed 5 bases from V and 7 bases from J; junction bases left unmatched: 6. The CDR3 nucleotides read TGTGCCACCAGTGGAAGGAGCGGGGGAAATGAGCAGTTCTTC. It is translated as CATSGRSGGNEQFF.